This T cell receptor (beta chain) comes out of a study of cytomegalovirus exposure and HLA in healthy donors. Study-level information: From HLA-typed donors, an early data release held approximately 85 million unique TCRs. Among the roughly 400 donors who were genotyped, about 80% fell in the genetic ancestry cluster that is associated with self-reported Caucasian donors.

Broader study findings: Looking again later, the authors saw that most CMV-associated TCR beta chains seemed HLA-restricted. A later analysis linked a missense DCLRE1C variant to TCR beta V- and J-gene trimming.

The V and J ends lost 0 bases and 6 bases, in that order; junction bases with no gene match: 14. Germline lookup yields CDR1 LGHNA and CDR2 YSLEER. This CDR3 has 17 amino acids. As to this clone: Its cognate antigen is unknown.

The PCR made use of 60 Vbeta and 13 Jbeta primers. The assay was immunoSEQ multiplex PCR, and TCRdb's table has in-frame clones only and misses some. The sample includes about 150,000 clones, less than 80% of them seen just once. The sequenced material came from PBMCs. The clonotype originates from a man aged 25 to 45 in good health and CMV-seronegative. The gene calls are TRBV4-3 and TRBJ2-7; 7 positions match TRBD2. CDR3 in DNA: TGCGCCAGCAGCCAAGATATACACGGGCGGTCGGGGGGCGAGCAGTACTTC. It codes for CASSQDIHGRSGGEQYF.